This is a list of T cell receptor beta chains from one sample in a study of cytomegalovirus exposure and HLA in healthy donors. This table comes from immunoSEQ multiplex PCR, and its TCRdb copy is limited to in-frame clones, with some not included. Of about 330,000 clones detected, approximately 90% appear once; the ten largest clones hold about 1.2%. Sequences were obtained from PBMCs. These receptors came from a woman aged 25 to 39 in good health and CMV-seropositive. The CDR3 runs from the conserved cysteine through the conserved F or W. Each record gives: CDR3 length, clone size, V gene, J gene, D gene, CDR3 DNA, CDR3 protein. D genes are given only for firm matches. Size values are once, few and many counts, or a class for expanded clones, and some rows have none.

17	.	TRBV5-4	TRBJ2-7	TRBD2	TGTGCCAGCAGCCGGACTAGCGGGAAATCCGGAACCTACGAGCAGTACTTC	CASSRTSGKSGTYEQYF
15	.	TRBV9	TRBJ2-5	.	TGTGCCAGCAGCGCCTCCCTAGGATTGCCAGAGACCCAGTACTTC	CASSASLGLPETQYF
13	.	TRBV13	TRBJ2-7	.	TGTGCCAGCTCAAAGCGGGACACCTACGAGCAGTACTTC	CASSKRDTYEQYF
15	once	TRBV14	TRBJ1-6	.	TGTGCCAGCAGCCCTGTGGCAGGGGTAAATTCACCCCTCCACTTT	CASSPVAGVNSPLHF
15	.	TRBV18	TRBJ2-5	TRBD1	TGTGCCAGCTCACCGAGAGGGACAGAACAAGAGACCCAGTACTTC	CASSPRGTEQETQYF
18	.	TRBV9	TRBJ2-2	TRBD2	TGTGCCAGCAGCCCAATCTCTGGACTAGCGGGAGACACCGGGGAGCTGTTTTTT	CASSPISGLAGDTGELFF
14	.	TRBV27	TRBJ2-3	.	TGTGCCAGCAGGGAGGACTTACTCCAGGATACGCAGTATTTT	CASREDLLQDTQYF
11	.	TRBV5-1	TRBJ2-7	.	TGCGCCAGCAGCTTGGAGTACGAGCAGTACTTC	CASSLEYEQYF
14	few	TRBV18	TRBJ2-1	.	TGTGCCAGCTCACCTGGACAGAAACACAATGAGCAGTTCTTC	CASSPGQKHNEQFF
15	.	TRBV5-1	TRBJ1-4	TRBD1	TGCGCCAGCAGCTCTCAGGGGGCAACTAATGAAAAACTGTTTTTT	CASSSQGATNEKLFF
16	.	TRBV7-3	TRBJ2-7	.	TGTGCCAGCAGCCTCACAAAGCGGGACACAGTCTACGAGCAGTACTTC	CASSLTKRDTVYEQYF
15	.	TRBV6-5	TRBJ1-1	TRBD1	TGTGCCAGCAGTCTAAAATACAGGGGGCTCACTGAAGCTTTCTTT	CASSLKYRGLTEAFF
15	.	TRBV28	TRBJ1-5	TRBD1	TGTGCCAGCAGTTCTCCCCGACAGGGGCGACAGCCCCAGCATTTT	CASSSPRQGRQPQHF
14	.	TRBV6-6	TRBJ1-3	.	TGTGCCAGCAGCCCAGGTGGCTTCGGAAACACCATATATTTT	CASSPGGFGNTIYF
16	.	TRBV2	TRBJ2-4	.	TGTGCCAGCAGTGAATGGGGACGGCTAGCCAAAAACATTCAGTACTTC	CASSEWGRLAKNIQYF
13	.	TRBV2	TRBJ1-1	.	TGTGCCAGCACGGGGGACGTGAACACTGAAGCTTTCTTT	CASTGDVNTEAFF
15	.	TRBV4-3	TRBJ2-5	.	TGCGCCAGCAGCCAAGGCGCAAGTAGTGGAGAGACCCAGTACTTC	CASSQGASSGETQYF
14	.	TRBV4-3	TRBJ1-5	.	TGCGCCAGCAGCCAAGCAAAAGGTAATCAGCCCCAGCATTTT	CASSQAKGNQPQHF
14	.	TRBV19	TRBJ2-7	.	TGTGCCAGTAGTATAGTCGGGGGCCTGAACGAGCAGTACTTC	CASSIVGGLNEQYF
13	.	TRBV15	TRBJ2-7	.	TGTGCCACCAGCAGAGATCGGGGTTTCGAGCAGTACTTC	CATSRDRGFEQYF
15	.	TRBV7-3	TRBJ2-2	.	TGTGCCAGCAGCAAGGCACAGGGTAACACCGGGGAGCTGTTTTTT	CASSKAQGNTGELFF
15	.	TRBV4-2	TRBJ2-6	.	TGTGCCAGCAGCGAAGATAGCTCTGGGGCCAACGTCCTGACTTTC	CASSEDSSGANVLTF
14	once	TRBV13	TRBJ2-7	TRBD1	TGTGCCAGCAGCGAGACAGGGGGGTCCTACGAGCAGTACTTC	CASSETGGSYEQYF
13	.	TRBV6-1	TRBJ2-7	.	TGTGCCAGCCGCCCGGGCCTCCCCTACGAGCAGTACTTC	CASRPGLPYEQYF
15	.	TRBV27	TRBJ2-5	TRBD2	TGTGCCAGCAGTTCCCCACTAGCGGGAGTAGAGACCCAGTACTTC	CASSSPLAGVETQYF
15	.	TRBV4-1	TRBJ2-7	TRBD1	TGCGCCAGCAGCCAAGATTGGACAGGGTACTACGAGCAGTACTTC	CASSQDWTGYYEQYF
19	once	TRBV27	TRBJ1-3	TRBD1	TGTGCCAGCAGTTACCAAACGCCCCTAACAGGGGCCTCTGGAAACACCATATATTTT	CASSYQTPLTGASGNTIYF
14	once	TRBV14	TRBJ1-1	.	TGTGCCAGCAGCCAAACAGGGATCGGCGCTGAAGCTTTCTTT	CASSQTGIGAEAFF
14	.	TRBV6-5	TRBJ1-1	TRBD1	TGTGCCAGCAGGAACCGGGACAGAGGGGGTAAAGCTTTCTTT	CASRNRDRGGKAFF
13	.	TRBV27	TRBJ2-5	.	TGTGCCAGCAGTTTGCACCACCAAGAGACCCAGTACTTC	CASSLHHQETQYF
11	.	TRBV20-1	TRBJ2-4	.	TGCAGTGCTTACGTAGGAAACATTCAGTACTTC	CSAYVGNIQYF
16	.	TRBV7-6	TRBJ2-7	.	TGTGCCAGCAGCAAGGCCATCGGGGTCAACTCCTACGAGCAGTACTTC	CASSKAIGVNSYEQYF
19	.	TRBV28	TRBJ2-7	TRBD2	TGTGCCAGCAGTTCAATGGGACTAGCGACCAAATTAAGACCCTACGAGCAGTACTTC	CASSSMGLATKLRPYEQYF
16	once	TRBV18	TRBJ1-2	.	TGTGCCAGCTCACCAGGAGATGGGAAAGCAAACTATGGCTACACCTTC	CASSPGDGKANYGYTF
15	.	TRBV9	TRBJ2-5	.	TGTGCCAGCAGCCCCTTCTGGCGGGGTCAAGAGACCCAGTACTTC	CASSPFWRGQETQYF
15	.	TRBV9	TRBJ2-1	TRBD2	TGTGCCAGCAGCGTAGTGGCTAGCGGATACAATGAGCAGTTCTTC	CASSVVASGYNEQFF
15	.	TRBV5-1	TRBJ2-1	TRBD1	TGCGCCAGCAGCTTGGAGACAGGGTACTACAATGAGCAGTTCTTC	CASSLETGYYNEQFF
10	.	TRBV29-1	TRBJ2-7	.	TGCAGCGTTGCCGACTACGAGCAGTACTTC	CSVADYEQYF
15	once	TRBV30	TRBJ1-2	TRBD1	TGTGCCTGGAGCTCGGTTGAGGGGGCTCACTATGGCTACACCTTC	CAWSSVEGAHYGYTF
12	.	TRBV9	TRBJ2-5	TRBD2	TGTGCCAGCAGCGGGGGAGGGGAGACCCAGTACTTC	CASSGGGETQYF
15	.	TRBV9	TRBJ2-1	TRBD2	TGTGCCAGCAGCGTCGGGACTAGCGGGGTTTATGAGCAGTTCTTC	CASSVGTSGVYEQFF
19	.	TRBV11-2	TRBJ1-2	.	TGTGCCAGCAGCTCCGCTCCCTTGACACCCGACAGTTACGGGTATGGCTACACCTTC	CASSSAPLTPDSYGYGYTF